These 20 T cell receptor beta chains were sequenced from one sample in a study of chemoradiotherapy in HPV16-positive cancers. The data were produced by immunoSEQ multiplex PCR, yet TCRdb's version contains in-frame clones alone and is incomplete. The table lists around 68,000 clones, around nine tenths of them singletons, with just over 4% in the top ten. Sequencing used blood, obtained from a patient who underwent chemoradiotherapy. The receptors derive from a human donor with HPV-associated anogenital cancer.

The chain uses TRBV29-1 and TRBJ2-1, with 11 bases aligning to TRBD2. The CDR3 has 12 amino acids. From germline, CDR1 is SQVTM and CDR2 ANQGSEA. After removal of 4 bases from V and 15 bases from J, the junction contained 8 bases not matched to a gene. Here the CDR3 reads CSVATSGSHGFF. The CDR3 nucleotides are TGCAGCGTTGCCACTAGCGGGAGCCATGGGTTCTTC.

The chain couples TRBV10-2 to TRBJ1-1; D not certain. Trimming pared 8 bases from V and 5 bases from J, leaving 9 bases between. The CDR3 runs to 11 residues. Germline CDR1 reads WSHSY; CDR2 reads SAAADI. CDR3 region: CASGGGTEAFF. DNA of the CDR3: TGCGCCAGCGGAGGAGGGACTGAAGCTTTCTTT.

The genes are TRBV2 and TRBJ1-2; tentatively, D is TRBD1 (5 bases). V was cut by 4 bases and J by 2 bases, with 14 bases left in between. The germline V gene has CDR1 SNHLY and CDR2 FYNNEI. The CDR3 is 15 residues long. The CDR3 region has the DNA TGTGCCAGCAGTGGACAGCCCTTAGGCAACTATGGCTACACCTTC. Protein product: CASSGQPLGNYGYTF.

The rearrangement joins TRBV6-6 to TRBJ2-3; TRBD1 agrees at 7 bases. V was pared by 4 bases and J by 5 bases, with 3 bases of the junction left unmatched. Germline V gene lookup returns CDR1 MNHNY and CDR2 SVGAGI (reference sequence). This CDR3 has 13 residues. CDR3 residues: CASSSTGRDTQYF. CDR3 DNA sequence: TGTGCCAGCAGTTCGACAGGGCGAGATACGCAGTATTTT.

The rearrangement uses TRBV4-1 and TRBJ2-7; D not certain. V was clipped by 0 bases and J by 3 bases, with 9 bases between them. The CDR3 is made up of 14 amino acids. Germline lookup yields CDR1 MGHRA and CDR2 YSYEKL. CDR3 protein: CASSQDRSIYEQYF. CDR3 DNA: TGCGCCAGCAGCCAAGATAGAAGTATCTACGAGCAGTACTTC.

The chain recombines TRBV27 with TRBJ2-1; TRBD2 matches 9 bases. Germline values: CDR1 MNHEY, CDR2 SMNVEV (reference sequence). The CDR3 is 15 residues long. After removal of 6 bases from V and 0 bases from J, the junction contained 3 bases not matched to a gene. CDR3 amino acids: CASSPSGDSYNEQFF. The CDR3 DNA follows: TGTGCCAGCAGCCCTAGCGGGGACTCCTACAATGAGCAGTTCTTC.

The rearrangement uses TRBV10-3 and TRBJ2-5; perhaps TRBD1 as D (6 bases). The CDR3 is 13 amino acids. In germline, CDR1 is ENHRY, CDR2 SYGVKD. The V and J ends lost 10 bases and 1 base respectively, with 13 bases between them. This CDR3 is CATTDRTQETQYF. The CDR3 DNA reads TGTGCCACCACCGACAGGACCCAAGAGACCCAGTACTTC.

Of note for this clone: A read error may produce the germline difference seen at one junction end. This chain connects TRBV7-7 to TRBJ2-5; unclear D gene. The CDR3 runs to 15 residues. Germline V lookup: CDR1 SSHAT, CDR2 FNYEAQ (reference sequence). CDR3 sequence (DNA): TGTGCTAGCAGCCTAGGACGGATCTACGAGGAGACCCAGTACTTC. This encodes CASSLGRIYEETQYF.

The chain uses TRBV5-6 and TRBJ1-1, with D unclear. The CDR3 runs 12 residues. Germline V gene lookup returns CDR1 SGHDT and CDR2 YYEEEE. Trimming pared 0 bases from V and 8 bases from J, leaving 8 bases between. Here the CDR3 reads CASSLEGVEAFF. The CDR3 coding sequence is TGTGCCAGCAGCTTGGAGGGAGTAGAAGCTTTCTTT.

This sequence joins TRBV5-4 and TRBJ2-5; D may be TRBD1 or TRBD2 (5 bases each). The ends were cut back, 9 bases at V and 0 bases at J, with 15 bases in the middle. This CDR3 is 14 amino acids long. Germline V gene sequence: CDR1 SGHNT, CDR2 YYREEE (reference sequence). The CDR3 protein is CATWGTHHQETQYF. CDR3 DNA: TGTGCCACGTGGGGGACCCACCACCAAGAGACCCAGTACTTC. Full variable domain (rest looked up from reference TRBV5-4 and TRBJ2-5): ETGVTQSPTHLIKTRGQQVTLRCSSQSGHNTVSWYQQALGQGPQFIFQYYREEENGRGNFPPRFSGLQFPNYSSELNVNALELDDSALYLCATWGTHHQETQYFGPGTRLLVL.

The CDR3: CASSANLAGNQETQYF. The CDR3, as DNA: TGCGCCAGCAGCGCAAATCTAGCGGGGAACCAAGAGACCCAGTACTTC. This chain joins TRBV5-1 and TRBJ2-5; TRBD2 agrees at 9 bases. The V and J ends lost 4 bases and 0 bases, in that order; junction bases with no gene match: 7. The CDR3 extends over 16 amino acids. CDR1 and CDR2 from the germline V gene are SGHRS and YFSETQ.

This chain uses TRBV29-1 with TRBJ2-5; maybe TRBD1 (6 bases). CDR1 and CDR2 (germline): SQVTM, ANQGSEA. Trimming stripped 3 bases from V and 5 bases from J, with 16 bases between. The CDR3 runs 14 residues. DNA of the CDR3: TGCAGCGTTGACCCCGAACAGGGACGGGAGACCCAGTACTTC. Protein: CSVDPEQGRETQYF. Full variable domain (rest looked up from reference TRBV29-1 and TRBJ2-5): SAVISQKPSRDICQRGTSLTIQCQVDSQVTMMFWYRQQPGQSLTLIATANQGSEATYESGFVIDKFPISRPNLTFSTLTVSNMSPEDSSIYLCSVDPEQGRETQYFGPGTRLLVL.

The chain recombines TRBV7-2 with TRBJ2-5; a weak D match, TRBD1 (5 bases). The CDR3 has 17 residues. Looked up from germline, CDR1 is SGHTA and CDR2 is FQGNSA. The ends were cut back, 5 bases at V and 3 bases at J, with 22 bases in the middle. The CDR3 region has the DNA TGTGCCAGCAGCGTAGGGGTGGGCCATGCAGGAAAAGAGACCCAGTACTTC. Its translation: CASSVGVGHAGKETQYF.

This clone was recorded only once. J is TRBJ2-5 and V is TRBV6-5, with 10 bases identical to TRBD1. The germline CDR1 and CDR2 sequences are MNHEY and SVGAGI. This CDR3 spans 15 amino acids. The J segment lost 5 bases and the V segment lost 6 bases, leaving 9 bases of the junction unmatched. The CDR3 loop reads CASRPGTGERETQYF. The CDR3 nucleotides are TGTGCCAGCAGGCCTGGGACAGGGGAACGGGAGACCCAGTACTTC.

The V gene is TRBV6-4, the J gene TRBJ2-3; 10 positions match TRBD2. This CDR3 spans 16 amino acids. Germline lookup yields CDR1 MRHNA and CDR2 SNTAGT. V lost 0 bases, J lost 2 bases, and 2 bases stayed unmatched. CDR3 amino acids: CASSDSSGGATDTQYF. CDR3 DNA sequence: TGTGCCAGCAGTGACTCGAGCGGGGGGGCCACAGATACGCAGTATTTT.

In nucleotides, the CDR3 is TGTGCCAGCAGCTCACAGGGCGGGGAGCTGTTTTTT. It is translated as CASSSQGGELFF. V is TRBV7-9 and J is TRBJ2-2; D is perhaps TRBD1 (6 bases). Trimming left V 4 bases short and J 7 bases short, with 7 bases between. The CDR3 extends over 12 amino acids. Germline V gene lookup returns CDR1 SEHNR and CDR2 FQNEAQ (reference sequence).

V gene TRBV7-9 combines with J gene TRBJ2-2, with 10 positions matching TRBD2. CDR1 is SEHNR and CDR2 is FQNEAQ in the germline V gene (reference sequence). J was trimmed by 6 bases and V by 5 bases; bases with no gene match: 9. The CDR3 spans 16 residues. The CDR3 loop reads CASSPSLAGVSGELFF. The CDR3 coding sequence is TGTGCCAGCAGCCCTAGCCTAGCGGGAGTTTCCGGGGAGCTGTTTTTT.

A few counts support this clone. The rearrangement joins TRBV14 to TRBJ2-7, with D hard to call. Trimming pared 2 bases from V and 0 bases from J, leaving 11 bases between. The germline V gene encodes CDR1 SGHDN and CDR2 FVKESK. The CDR3 extends over 15 amino acids. The CDR3 nucleotides are TGTGCCAGCAGCCAAAATAGGAAAAGCTCCTACGAGCAGTACTTC. This gives the protein CASSQNRKSSYEQYF.

V is TRBV5-4 and J is TRBJ2-3; the match to TRBD1 covers 10 bases. V was clipped by 1 base and J by 5 bases; unmatched bases: 7. The germline V gene has CDR1 SGHNT and CDR2 YYREEE (reference sequence). The CDR3 contains 16 residues. CDR3 sequence (DNA): TGTGCCAGCAGCTTGAGCTCGACAGGGGGCGAAGATACGCAGTATTTT. Translation gives CASSLSSTGGEDTQYF.

The chain is built from TRBV13 and TRBJ2-7; 8 bases map to TRBD1. Losses at the gene ends were 5 bases for V and 3 bases for J; bases not matched to a gene: 9. CDR3 length: 15 residues. CDR1 PRHDT and CDR2 FYEKMQ come from the germline V gene (reference sequence). This CDR3 is CASSPVDRDNYEQYF. CDR3 nucleotides: TGTGCCAGCAGCCCTGTGGACAGGGACAACTACGAGCAGTACTTC.